Detailed here is one TCR beta chain. Antigen: not known. Separation from the 666-subject first cohort characterized the roughly 120-subject validation cohort, to which the donors belonged. This sample stems from a study of cytomegalovirus exposure and HLA in healthy donors. General observations from the study: Published work reported that the classifier diagnosed cytomegalovirus status with high specificity and sensitivity. Cytomegalovirus-associated status was assigned to approximately 160 TCR beta chains. That first-cohort TCR clusters tended to co-occur in the 90 to 150 validation repertoires was found in a later analysis.

The CDR3 sequence is 15 residues long. V lost 6 bases and J lost 0, with 15 bases in between. CDR1 MNHNS and CDR2 SASEGT come from the germline V gene. Profiled with immunoSEQ multiplex PCR; TCRdb holds only in-frame clones, not every one. Among some 60,000 clones listed, approximately 96% were seen once. Specimen: PBMCs. The sequence was collected from a man between 18 and 35 years old in good health and CMV-seronegative. The chain carries TRBV6-1 and TRBJ2-7; no clear D. CDR3 DNA: TGTGCCAGCAGGACTCTTGGTACATACTCCTACGAGCAGTACTTC. Translating it yields CASRTLGTYSYEQYF.